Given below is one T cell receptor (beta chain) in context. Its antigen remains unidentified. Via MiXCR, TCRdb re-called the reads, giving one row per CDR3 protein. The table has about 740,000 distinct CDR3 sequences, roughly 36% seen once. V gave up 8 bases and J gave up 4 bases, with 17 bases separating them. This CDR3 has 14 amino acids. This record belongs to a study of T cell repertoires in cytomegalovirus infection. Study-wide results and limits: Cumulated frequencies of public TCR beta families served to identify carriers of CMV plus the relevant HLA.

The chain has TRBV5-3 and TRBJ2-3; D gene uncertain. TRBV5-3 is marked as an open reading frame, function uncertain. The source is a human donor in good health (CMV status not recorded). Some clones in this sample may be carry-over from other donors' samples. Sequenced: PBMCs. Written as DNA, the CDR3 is TGTGCCAGCAGCCCGCGATGGATTCCAGATACGCAGTATTTT. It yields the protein CASSPRWIPDTQYF.